Below are 27 T cell receptor beta chains sequenced from a single sample in a study of blood T cell repertoires in COVID-19. Repertoires were generated with immunoSEQ multiplex PCR, while TCRdb's copy carries only in-frame clones and drops some. The table has about 90,000 clones, 90% to 95% seen once. Specimen: peripheral blood. The origin of the receptors is a human donor with active COVID-19. The donor label of this sample is uncertain.

The chain joins TRBV5-4 to TRBJ1-4; a weak D match, TRBD1 (5 bases). Germline assignment: CDR1 SGHNT and CDR2 YYREEE (reference sequence). Deletions cut 2 bases from V and 8 bases from J, with 10 bases between. This CDR3 contains 13 residues. CDR3 coding DNA: TGTGCCAGCAGCTTCGGGGGTGACGAAAAACTGTTTTTT. Translation: CASSFGGDEKLFF.

This rearrangement joins TRBV29-1 to TRBJ2-1, with 15 positions matching TRBD2. Germline assignment: CDR1 SQVTM and CDR2 ANQGSEA. There are 16 residues in the CDR3. The trim removed 3 bases at V and 4 bases at J, leaving 4 bases unmatched. In nucleotides, the CDR3 is TGCAGCGTTGAGTCCGGGACTAGCGGGGGGTACAATGAGCAGTTCTTC. Amino acids: CSVESGTSGGYNEQFF.

The chain joins TRBV6-1 to TRBJ1-2, with 7 positions matching TRBD1. Germline lookup yields CDR1 MNHNS and CDR2 SASEGT. The CDR3 extends over 12 amino acids. With 3 bases clipped from V and 8 bases from J, the junction kept 3 bases outside the gene matches. CDR3 protein: CASSDGTVGYTF. In DNA form, the CDR3 reads TGTGCCAGCAGTGACGGGACAGTGGGCTACACCTTC.

The rearrangement joins TRBV19 to TRBJ1-1, with D uncertain. The V end was cut by 4 bases, the J end by 0 bases, with 6 bases between. Germline CDR1 LNHDA, CDR2 SQIVND (reference sequence). This CDR3 has 13 amino acids. Here the CDR3 reads CASSTGMNTEAFF. The CDR3 nucleotides are TGTGCCAGTAGTACCGGTATGAACACTGAAGCTTTCTTT.

This chain links TRBV5-1 with TRBJ2-5; D perhaps matches TRBD1 (5 bases). The CDR3 length is 16 residues. V was shortened by 7 bases and J by 5 bases, with 24 bases between the two germline ends. Looked up from germline, CDR1 is SGHRS and CDR2 is YFSETQ. The CDR3: CASSQRTASPGETQYF. The CDR3 DNA reads TGCGCCAGCTCTCAACGGACGGCCTCCCCAGGGGAGACCCAGTACTTC.

The chain employs TRBV6-5 and TRBJ2-3; maybe TRBD2 (6 bases). Germline lookup yields CDR1 MNHEY and CDR2 SVGAGI. The ends were cut back, 5 bases at V and 4 bases at J, with 10 bases in the middle. CDR3 length: 13 residues. The CDR3 spells CASSPSGSDTQYF. The CDR3 region has the DNA TGTGCCAGCAGTCCCAGCGGGTCAGATACGCAGTATTTT.

CDR3 in DNA: TGTGCCAGCAGCCACCAAACCCCGGGACAGTCCTTTGGGTGGTACGAGCAGTACTTC. This encodes CASSHQTPGQSFGWYEQYF. V and J are TRBV14 and TRBJ2-7, with 7 bases lining up with TRBD1. The CDR3 length is 19 residues. CDR1 is SGHDN and CDR2 is FVKESK in the germline V gene. V was pared by 3 bases and J by 4 bases, with 21 bases of the junction left unmatched. Drawing the rest from reference TRBV14 and TRBJ2-7, the complete variable domain is EAGVTQFPSHSVIEKGQTVTLRCDPISGHDNLYWYRRVMGKEIKFLLHFVKESKQDESGMPNNRFLAERTGGTYSTLKVQPAELEDSGVYFCASSHQTPGQSFGWYEQYFGPGTRLTVT.

This clone was seen more than once but under ten times. The CDR3 here is CASSQDVQGAYNEQFF. The CDR3 nucleotides read TGCGCCAGCAGCCAAGATGTCCAGGGGGCCTACAATGAGCAGTTCTTC. This chain connects TRBV4-1 to TRBJ2-1, with TRBD1 identical over 7 bases. This CDR3 has 16 amino acids. V was pared by 0 bases and J by 2 bases, with 4 bases of the junction left unmatched. CDR1 is MGHRA, CDR2 YSYEKL, per germline.

This sequence joins TRBV7-2 and TRBJ2-5, with TRBD1 as a possible D gene (6 bases). Trimming cost V 2 bases and J 2 bases, with 12 bases left between them. The CDR3 is 15 amino acids. The germline CDR1 and CDR2 sequences are SGHTA and FQGNSA. The CDR3 reads CASSLLGTTQETQYF. In DNA, the CDR3 is TGTGCCAGCAGCTTATTGGGGACAACACAAGAGACCCAGTACTTC.

V gene TRBV9 combines with J gene TRBJ1-6; the D gene is possibly TRBD1 (6 bases). This CDR3 is built from 15 residues. Germline loops: CDR1 SGDLS, CDR2 YYNGEE. V was shortened by 0 bases and J by 4 bases, with 8 bases between the two germline ends. CDR3 residues: CASSVGTAYNSPLHF. CDR3 DNA: TGTGCCAGCAGCGTAGGGACAGCTTATAATTCACCCCTCCACTTT.

The rearrangement uses TRBV4-3 and TRBJ1-4; D unclear. V lost 0 bases, J lost 7 bases, and 9 bases lay in between. The length of the CDR3 is 14 residues. Per the germline V gene, CDR1 is LGHNA and CDR2 is YSLEER. The CDR3 loop reads CASSQDPSGEKLFF. CDR3 nucleotides: TGCGCCAGCAGCCAAGACCCGAGTGGTGAAAAACTGTTTTTT.

V and J are TRBV28 and TRBJ2-2; no definite D call. CDR3 size: 15 residues. V lost 6 bases, J lost 5 bases, and 16 bases lay in between. In germline, CDR1 is MDHEN, CDR2 SYDVKM. CDR3 DNA sequence: TGTGCCAGCAGGAGGCAGATTCTGGTGACCGGGGAGCTGTTTTTT. This sequence encodes CASRRQILVTGELFF.

CDR3 DNA: TGCGCCAGCAGCTTGGGCAGGGAGGGCTATGGCTACACCTTC. Encoded protein: CASSLGREGYGYTF. This rearrangement joins TRBV5-1 to TRBJ1-2; TRBD1 is a possible D gene (5 bases). The CDR3 has 14 residues. CDR1 and CDR2 (germline): SGHRS, YFSETQ. V gave up 0 bases and J gave up 4 bases, with 10 bases separating them.

This chain uses TRBV28 with TRBJ1-2, with D possibly TRBD1 on 5 matching bases. Deletions cut 6 bases from V and 0 bases from J, with 8 bases between. Per the germline V gene, CDR1 is MDHEN and CDR2 is SYDVKM. The CDR3 has 13 residues. The CDR3 sequence is CASRWTTNYGYTF. For the CDR3, the DNA is TGTGCCAGCAGATGGACAACTAACTATGGCTACACCTTC.

The J gene is TRBJ1-2, the V gene TRBV7-3, with TRBD1 matching 9 bases. CDR3 size: 13 residues. CDR1 is SGHTA, CDR2 FQGTGA, per germline. V gave up 3 bases and J gave up 11 bases; unmatched junction bases: 7. The CDR3 sequence: CASSLNGQGPYTF. The CDR3, as DNA: TGTGCCAGCAGCTTGAATGGACAGGGGCCGTACACCTTC.

This clone was detected once. The V gene is TRBV14, the J gene TRBJ2-3, with unresolved D. The V end lost 4 bases, the J end lost 2 bases, and 16 bases lay between the germline ends. The CDR3 loop spans 16 amino acids. Germline V gives CDR1 SGHDN, CDR2 FVKESK. This CDR3 is CASSRALTFDTDTQYF. Here the CDR3 DNA reads TGTGCCAGCAGCCGGGCCCTCACGTTCGACACAGATACGCAGTATTTT.

This chain joins TRBV12-3 or TRBV12-4 and TRBJ2-7, with unresolved D. The CDR3 consists of 11 residues. V lost 3 bases to trimming and J lost 5 bases, with 5 bases between them. The CDR3 DNA follows: TGTGCCAGCAGTTTTGGGCACGAGCAGTACTTC. Translating it yields CASSFGHEQYF.

The rearrangement joins TRBV15 to TRBJ2-1; the D gene is possibly TRBD1 (7 bases). Germline-derived CDR1 and CDR2 are LNHNV and YYDKDF (reference sequence). The ends were cut back, 2 bases at V and 3 bases at J, with 11 bases in the middle. This CDR3 region has 15 residues. CDR3 DNA sequence: TGTGCCACCAGCAGACGGCAGGGGGGCTACAATGAGCAGTTCTTC. Its translation: CATSRRQGGYNEQFF.

The rearrangement links TRBV7-6 to TRBJ2-7; 8 nucleotides line up with TRBD2. The CDR3 spans 16 residues. V lost 2 bases to trimming and J lost 3 bases; unmatched junction nucleotides: 9. Germline V gives CDR1 SGHVS, CDR2 FNYEAQ. The CDR3 nucleotides are TGTGCCAGCAGCTTAAAGGATCTAGCGGGCTTCTACGAGCAGTACTTC. The encoded protein is CASSLKDLAGFYEQYF.

This chain uses TRBV7-9 with TRBJ1-2; no reliable D call. The germline V gene has CDR1 SEHNR and CDR2 FQNEAQ (reference sequence). With 1 base removed from V and 3 bases from J, the gap between germline ends came to 9 bases. The length of the CDR3 is 14 residues. CDR3 sequence: CASSLDGADYGYTF. CDR3 in DNA: TGTGCCAGCAGCTTAGATGGAGCAGACTATGGCTACACCTTC.

In its sample, this clone was seen once. The chain combines TRBV12-3 or TRBV12-4 with TRBJ2-7; no definite D call. V lost 3 bases and J 6 bases, leaving 9 bases between the germline ends. This CDR3 has 12 amino acids. DNA of the CDR3: TGTGCCAGCAGTTTTGGGCAGCTCGAGCAGTACTTC. Translation: CASSFGQLEQYF.

This clone was seen a few times. The V gene is TRBV5-1, the J gene TRBJ1-6, with 7 bases that match TRBD1. The CDR3 length is 15 residues. Looked up from germline, CDR1 is SGHRS and CDR2 is YFSETQ. The V and J ends lost 4 bases and 10 bases, in that order; junction bases with no gene match: 11. This chain's CDR3 is CASSGDSSPRSPLHF. CDR3 DNA sequence: TGCGCCAGCAGCGGGGACAGCAGCCCTAGGTCACCCCTCCACTTT.

V and J are TRBV6-2 or TRBV6-3 and TRBJ2-5; TRBD2 matches 8 bases. V dropped 4 bases and J dropped 1; count of bases not matched to a gene: 5. The CDR3 extends over 15 amino acids. Germline values: CDR1 MNHEY, CDR2 SVGEGT. This CDR3 is CASSFDGGAQETQYF. The CDR3 DNA is TGTGCCAGCAGTTTCGACGGGGGGGCCCAAGAGACCCAGTACTTC.

This clone was seen a single time. V gene TRBV29-1 combines with J gene TRBJ2-1; 7 positions agree with TRBD1. Germline V gives CDR1 SQVTM, CDR2 ANQGSEA. The CDR3 length is 14 residues. J was trimmed by 6 bases and V by 3 bases; bases with no gene match: 8. CDR3: CSVEGSAGGNEQFF. The CDR3 DNA reads as TGCAGCGTTGAGGGATCGGCAGGGGGCAATGAGCAGTTCTTC.

The chain has TRBV5-4 and TRBJ2-6, with D possibly being TRBD2 (6 bases). The CDR3 is made up of 16 amino acids. Germline assignment: CDR1 SGHNT and CDR2 YYREEE (reference sequence). V was pared by 6 bases and J by 3 bases, with 16 bases between. The CDR3 DNA reads TGTGCCAGCATTGAATCTAGGGGAGGTGGGGCCAACGTCCTGACTTTC. It is translated as CASIESRGGGANVLTF.

CDR3: CASVQEKTYEQYF. DNA of the CDR3: TGTGCCAGCGTCCAAGAGAAGACCTACGAGCAGTACTTC. The gene calls are TRBV12-3 or TRBV12-4 and TRBJ2-7; D unclear. The length of the CDR3 is 13 residues. V was trimmed by 8 bases and J by 2 bases, leaving 13 bases between them.

This clone was seen a few times. The V call is TRBV6-1, the J call TRBJ2-1; 9 nucleotides agree with TRBD1. Germline V lookup: CDR1 MNHNS, CDR2 SASEGT. This CDR3 comprises 17 residues. Unmatched junction bases numbered 9, after V lost 3 bases and J lost 3 bases. CDR3: CASSDPIRDRVYNEQFF. The CDR3 coding sequence is TGTGCCAGCAGTGACCCGATTAGGGACAGGGTCTACAATGAGCAGTTCTTC.